This T cell receptor beta chain originates from a study of blood T cell repertoires in COVID-19. Study-level background: Both acute and convalescent COVID-19 samples were obtained from the United States, Italy and Spain. T cells, B-cell-depleted T cells, or PBMCs supplied cDNA or gDNA.

Clones were sequenced by immunoSEQ multiplex PCR, and TCRdb holds only the in-frame ones, with some missing. The table shows under 200,000 clones, with approximately 87% occurring only once. This CDR3 has 16 amino acids. CDR1 and CDR2 (germline): MNHNY, SVGAGI (reference sequence). J lost 5 bases, V lost 0 bases, and 7 bases had no gene match. Sequenced: peripheral blood. The clonotype was recovered from a man aged 35 to 55 with active or convalescent COVID-19. The chain has TRBV6-6 and TRBJ1-1; 9 positions agree with TRBD1. The DNA of the CDR3 is TGTGCCAGCAGTTACTCGGGACAGGGCGGAGGGACTGAAGCTTTCTTT. Protein: CASSYSGQGGGTEAFF.